Listed below are T cell receptor beta chains from one sample, sequenced in a study of shared clonotypes between healthy human individuals. Libraries were prepared by immunoSEQ multiplex PCR; TCRdb keeps only in-frame clonotypes and omits some of them. This repertoire shows about 960,000 clones, 76% found once; its top ten account for about 1.5%. Specimen: memory CD4+ T cells sorted from blood. All receptors come from a man younger than 35 in good health. The CDR3 runs from the conserved cysteine through the conserved F or W. A D gene is named only where the DNA matches it firmly. The listing skips clone size in some rows; elsewhere it reads once, few, many or a size class.

d_gene	v_gene	j_gene	abundance	CDR3aa	CDR3nt
.	TRBV15	TRBJ1-4	.	CATSRAQTEKLFF	TGTGCCACCAGCAGAGCGCAGACTGAAAAACTGTTTTTT
TRBD1	TRBV9	TRBJ2-7	.	CASSGGQGLNEQYF	TGTGCCAGCAGCGGCGGACAGGGGCTCAACGAGCAGTACTTC
.	TRBV28	TRBJ1-2	many	CASGRGSLGYTF	TGTGCCAGCGGCCGGGGCAGCCTCGGCTACACCTTC
.	TRBV28	TRBJ1-5	few	CASMFGGLNQPQHF	TGTGCCAGCATGTTTGGGGGCCTTAATCAGCCCCAGCATTTT
.	TRBV7-9	TRBJ1-1	once	CASSGAGQTFSFHEAFF	TGTGCCAGCAGCGGGGCAGGACAGACCTTTAGTTTTCATGAAGCTTTCTTT
.	TRBV18	TRBJ2-3	once	CASSPVGVGRSTDTQYF	TGTGCCAGCTCACCGGTCGGAGTGGGGCGTTCCACAGATACGCAGTATTTT
TRBD2	TRBV9	TRBJ2-5	.	CASSVGHGGALETQYF	TGTGCCAGCAGCGTAGGGCACGGGGGGGCCTTGGAGACCCAGTACTTC
.	TRBV11-2	TRBJ1-1	.	CASCEALRQQAFF	TGTGCCAGTTGTGAGGCACTTCGACAACAAGCTTTCTTT
TRBD2	TRBV6-5	TRBJ2-7	.	CASSPSSGRSYEQYF	TGTGCCAGCAGTCCCTCTAGCGGGAGAAGCTACGAGCAGTACTTC
.	TRBV12-2	TRBJ1-6	few	CASRLEGRQGNSPLHF	TGTGCAAGTCGCTTAGAGGGCCGACAGGGAAATTCACCCCTCCACTTT
.	TRBV5-8	TRBJ2-5	.	CASSKGTKRETQYF	TGTGCCAGCAGCAAAGGGACCAAAAGGGAGACCCAGTACTTC
TRBD2	TRBV19	TRBJ2-5	.	CASSIGRTSETQYF	TGTGCCAGTAGTATAGGGCGGACTAGTGAGACCCAGTACTTC
.	TRBV6-6	TRBJ2-3	.	CASSKPGTDTQYF	TGTGCCAGCAGTAAACCCGGCACAGATACGCAGTATTTT
TRBD2	TRBV27	TRBJ2-3	few	CASSLFTSGNHMGGTDTQYF	TGTGCCAGCAGTTTATTTACTAGCGGGAATCATATGGGCGGCACAGATACGCAGTATTTT